This T cell receptor (beta chain) was recorded in a study of OX40 agonist ivuxolimab in advanced cancers. In germline, CDR1 is SNHLY, CDR2 FYNNEI. The CDR3 covers 13 residues. V was trimmed by 3 bases and J by 6 bases, leaving 9 bases between them. Profiling relied on immunoSEQ multiplex PCR, and the TCRdb table lists in-frame clones only, not all of them. The table lists about 100,000 clones, approximately 90% of them singletons. The J gene is TRBJ1-5, the V gene TRBV2; D is uncertain. The material was CD4+ or CD8+ T cells sorted from blood, obtained in a trial of the OX40 agonist ivuxolimab. The clonotype comes from an adult with an advanced solid tumor such as melanoma, head and neck, liver or kidney cancer. The CDR3 sequence: CASSDEGFQPQHF. CDR3 in DNA: TGTGCCAGCAGTGACGAAGGATTTCAGCCCCAGCATTTT.